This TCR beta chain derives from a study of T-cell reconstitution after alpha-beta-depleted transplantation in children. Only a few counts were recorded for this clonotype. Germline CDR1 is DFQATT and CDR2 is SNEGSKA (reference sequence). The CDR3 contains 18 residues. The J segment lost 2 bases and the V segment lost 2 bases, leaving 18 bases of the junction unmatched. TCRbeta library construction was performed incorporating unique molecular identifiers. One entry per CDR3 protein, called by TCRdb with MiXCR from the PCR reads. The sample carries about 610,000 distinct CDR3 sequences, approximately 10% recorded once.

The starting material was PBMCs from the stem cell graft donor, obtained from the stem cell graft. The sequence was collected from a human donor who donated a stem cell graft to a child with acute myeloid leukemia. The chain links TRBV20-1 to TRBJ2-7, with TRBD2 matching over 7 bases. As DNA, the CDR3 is TGCAGTGCTAGACTAAGGGACTACAGACCATTATATCCCTACGAGCAGTACTTC. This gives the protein CSARLRDYRPLYPYEQYF.